These 10 T cell receptor beta chains were sequenced from one sample in a study of patients and donors after allogeneic stem cell transplantation. A single record per CDR3 protein comes from TCRdb applying MiXCR to the RT-PCR reads. The sample records about 2,600 distinct CDR3 sequences, around 3.7% being singletons. The source material was blood, either unsorted or a sorted T cell fraction (not recorded which). The receptors originated from a human donor who was either an allogeneic HSCT recipient or a stem cell or donor lymphocyte infusion donor (not recorded which). It is not recorded whose cells these are; they may come from a transplant donor.

This clonotype was recorded at least ten times. V gene TRBV15 combines with J gene TRBJ2-5; no clear D. The CDR3 is 13 residues long. V gave up 0 bases and J gave up 5 bases, with 7 bases separating them. CDR1 and CDR2 from the germline V gene are LNHNV and YYDKDF (reference sequence). DNA for the CDR3: TGTGCCACCAGCAGAGACCCACGGGAGACCCAGTACTTC. This sequence encodes CATSRDPRETQYF. The full variable domain, in which reference TRBV15 and TRBJ2-5 provide the parts outside the CDR3, is DAMVIQNPRYQVTQFGKPVTLSCSQTLNHNVMYWYQQKSSQAPKLLFHYYDKDFNNEADTPDNFQSRRPNTSFCFLDIRSPGLGDTAMYLCATSRDPRETQYFGPGTRLLVL.

Ten or more counts support this clonotype. This chain connects TRBV7-2 to TRBJ2-1; 8 bases fit TRBD2. The CDR3 consists of 14 residues. Germline V gene data show CDR1 as SGHTA and CDR2 as FQGNSA. After removal of 7 bases from V and 5 bases from J, the junction contained 7 bases not matched to a gene. CDR3 sequence reads: CASTVAGSDNEQFF. For the CDR3, the DNA is TGTGCCAGCACCGTAGCGGGATCCGACAATGAGCAGTTCTTC.

This clonotype was recorded a few times. The chain carries TRBV11-3 and TRBJ2-5, with 7 bases identical to TRBD2. CDR3 size: 14 residues. Germline lookup yields CDR1 SGHNT and CDR2 YENEEA. V lost 0 bases to trimming and J lost 2 bases; unmatched junction nucleotides: 0. CDR3 sequence reads: CASSLEAGQETQYF. The CDR3, as DNA: TGTGCCAGCAGCTTAGAAGCGGGGCAAGAGACCCAGTACTTC.

This clonotype was detected many times. V and J are TRBV27 and TRBJ1-1; D gene unclear. In germline, CDR1 is MNHEY, CDR2 SMNVEV (reference sequence). Trimming stripped 2 bases from V and 3 bases from J, with 7 bases between. The CDR3 is 13 residues long. The CDR3 bases are TGTGCCAGCAGTTTAACTCAAGACACTGAAGCTTTCTTT. Translating it yields CASSLTQDTEAFF.

The table lists this clonotype with many counts. This chain connects TRBV7-3 to TRBJ1-6; D not resolved. The V end was cut by 4 bases, the J end by 7 bases, with 17 bases between. Germline CDR1 reads SGHTA; CDR2 reads FQGTGA. The CDR3 is 16 residues long. The CDR3: CASSSARAGNNSPLHF. The CDR3 nucleotides are TGTGCCAGCAGCTCCGCCCGGGCCGGGAACAATTCACCCCTCCACTTT.

This clonotype was seen ten or more times. The V gene is TRBV7-8, the J gene TRBJ2-1, with 7 positions matching TRBD2. The CDR3 has 14 residues. Germline loops: CDR1 SGHVS, CDR2 FQNEAQ. V shed 1 base, J shed 6 bases, and the junction held 3 bases outside the gene matches. The chain's CDR3 is CASSLEAGSNEQFF. In DNA, the CDR3 is TGTGCCAGCAGCTTAGAAGCGGGGTCCAATGAGCAGTTCTTC.

This clonotype is labeled as medium-sized. The gene calls are TRBV24-1 and TRBJ2-1; D might be TRBD1 or TRBD2, each matching 5 bases. Germline CDR1 and CDR2: KGHDR and SFDVKD. V lost 5 bases, J lost 6 bases, and 16 bases lay in between. CDR3 size: 15 residues. CDR3 in amino acids: CATSGGQGRINEQFF. CDR3 nucleotides: TGTGCCACCAGTGGAGGGCAGGGAAGGATCAATGAGCAGTTCTTC.

This clonotype appeared a few times. The chain joins TRBV24-1 to TRBJ2-3; perhaps D is TRBD1 or TRBD2 (5 bases each). This CDR3 has 13 amino acids. V lost 11 bases and J lost 3, with 14 bases in between. The germline V gene has CDR1 KGHDR and CDR2 SFDVKD. The DNA for the CDR3 is TGTGCCATCGCCCCTGGGGGTACAGATACGCAGTATTTT. Residues: CAIAPGGTDTQYF.

By share, this clonotype counts as medium-sized. This chain connects TRBV10-2 to TRBJ2-5, with D tentatively TRBD1 (7 bases). Germline V gene lookup returns CDR1 WSHSY and CDR2 SAAADI. The CDR3 is made up of 13 amino acids. V gave up 7 bases and J gave up 4 bases, with 13 bases separating them. The DNA for the CDR3 is TGCGCCAGCACTTTTCAGGGGGGAGAGACCCAGTACTTC. The encoded protein is CASTFQGGETQYF.

This clonotype showed up many times. The chain carries TRBV15 and TRBJ2-2; 10 nucleotides match TRBD1. The CDR3 covers 15 residues. The germline V gene encodes CDR1 LNHNV and CDR2 YYDKDF (reference sequence). The V gene end was trimmed by 1 base and the J gene end by 5 bases; junction bases not matched to a gene: 1. The CDR3 DNA reads TGTGCCACCAGCAGAGGGGACAGGGGTACCGGGGAGCTGTTTTTT. Amino acid sequence: CATSRGDRGTGELFF.